Listed here are 29 T cell receptor beta chains from one sample, sequenced in a study of blood T cells in healthy people across ages (dated by TCRdb to about 2015). Libraries came from 5' RACE. Sequencing used an Illumina HiSeq 2500. The second PCR ran for roughly 7 to 11 cycles and used a J-beta primer mix along with a sample-barcoded 5' primer. The public reads were reprocessed in TCRdb via fastp at Q25 and MiXCR, keeping in-frame beta chains. Each CDR3 protein gets just one entry, which takes the most common genes and DNA from the rows behind it. This sample gives fewer than 650,000 distinct CDR3 sequences in total; about 28% of them show up just once. The ten largest account for roughly 3.5% of the sample. The same data also went into a second study, on T cells of mothers and their children.

The specimen was blood. The receptors derive from a boy between 2 and 10 years old in good health.

Only a few counts were recorded for this clonotype. The chain has TRBV10-3 and TRBJ2-2, with 7 bases aligning to TRBD1. The CDR3 consists of 16 residues. Per the germline V gene, CDR1 is ENHRY and CDR2 is SYGVKD. Trimming cost V 7 bases and J 0 bases; bases outside gene matches: 8. The CDR3 is CAIMDRQGTNTGELFF. The CDR3 bases are TGTGCCATCATGGATCGACAGGGCACGAACACCGGGGAGCTGTTTTTT.

This clonotype turned up a few times. The DNA for the CDR3 is TGTGCCAGCAGCCTTATTACAGGGGGCAATCAGCCCCAGCATTTT. It is translated as CASSLITGGNQPQHF. V usage is TRBV5-5 and J usage is TRBJ1-5; 7 bases are shared with TRBD1. CDR1 SGHKS and CDR2 YYEKEE come from the germline V gene (reference sequence). V lost 4 bases to trimming and J lost 2 bases; unmatched junction nucleotides: 6. CDR3 size: 15 residues.

The chain employs TRBV6-1 and TRBJ1-2; no firm D call. Germline assignment: CDR1 MNHNS and CDR2 SASEGT. This CDR3 comprises 14 residues. The V end lost 6 bases, the J end lost 7 bases, and 18 bases lay between the germline ends. CDR3 bases: TGTGCCAGCAGCGACCCGACCATGACACGTGGCTACACCTTC. Its translation: CASSDPTMTRGYTF.

In this sample, this clonotype turned up a few times. The J gene is TRBJ2-5, the V gene TRBV5-5, with 7 positions matching TRBD2. This CDR3 region has 17 residues. Germline V lookup: CDR1 SGHKS, CDR2 YYEKEE (reference sequence). The V segment lost 1 base and the J segment 4 bases; nucleotides outside the gene matches: 13. In DNA, the CDR3 is TGTGCCAGCAGCTTGAGAAATCCGGGACTACCAGGAGAGACCCAGTACTTC. Its protein is CASSLRNPGLPGETQYF.

The chain carries TRBV3-1 and TRBJ2-1; 8 bases align to TRBD2. The germline CDR1 and CDR2 sequences are LGHDT and YNNKEL (reference sequence). The CDR3 loop spans 15 amino acids. With 5 bases clipped from V and 3 bases from J, the junction kept 6 bases outside the gene matches. CDR3 sequence reads: CASSDPAGDYNEQFF. The CDR3 DNA sequence: TGTGCCAGCAGCGACCCAGCGGGGGACTACAATGAGCAGTTCTTC.

V is TRBV20-1 and J is TRBJ2-7; a possible D gene is TRBD2 (6 bases). Trimming cost V 4 bases and J 5 bases, with 21 bases left between them. The length of the CDR3 is 15 residues. Germline V gene sequence: CDR1 DFQATT, CDR2 SNEGSKA (reference sequence). Here the CDR3 DNA reads TGCAGTGCTACAAGGCGGACTAAGAGCTCGGACGAGCAGTACTTC. Protein sequence: CSATRRTKSSDEQYF.

This chain connects TRBV12-3 or TRBV12-4 to TRBJ2-2; a weak D match, TRBD1 (5 bases). This CDR3 region has 15 residues. Trimming cost V 7 bases and J 2 bases, with 14 bases left between them. The CDR3 is CASTPDTFNTGELFF. The CDR3 DNA reads as TGTGCCAGCACCCCGGACACCTTTAACACCGGGGAGCTGTTTTTT.

The CDR3 reads CASSQEESDAQYF. The CDR3 DNA reads as TGCGCCAGCAGCCAAGAAGAGTCGGATGCGCAGTATTTT. This chain links TRBV4-1 with TRBJ2-3; D gene unclear. Trimming took off 0 bases at V and 10 bases at J, with 11 bases between the two ends. This CDR3 is 13 amino acids long. Germline V gene sequence: CDR1 MGHRA, CDR2 YSYEKL.

This rearrangement joins TRBV12-3 or TRBV12-4 to TRBJ1-1, with TRBD1 as a possible D gene (5 bases). CDR3 length: 13 residues. Trimming pared 5 bases from V and 4 bases from J, leaving 11 bases between. Here the CDR3 reads CASSPRGSTEAFF. The CDR3 nucleotides read TGTGCCAGCAGTCCTCGGGGCAGCACTGAAGCTTTCTTT.

In this sample, this clonotype turned up a few times. V and J are TRBV29-1 and TRBJ2-5, with 7 bases matching TRBD1. Gene TRBJ2-7 matches the end of the DNA better, so the J call may be wrong. The CDR3 is 15 residues long. Germline V gives CDR1 SQVTM, CDR2 ANQGSEA. The CDR3 region has the DNA TGCAGCGTTGCAGAGACGACAGGGTATACGAACGAGCAGTACTTC. Residues: CSVAETTGYTNEQYF.

In regard to this clonotype: This may be a read error: a much more frequent sequence differs by one nucleotide. V and J are TRBV20-1 and TRBJ2-7, with TRBD1 identical over 9 bases. Germline V lookup: CDR1 DFQATT, CDR2 SNEGSKA (reference sequence). This CDR3 has 14 residues. CDR3 sequence (DNA): TGCACTGCCACAAGTGCGGACAGGGGCTACGAGCAGTACTTC. Its protein product is CTATSADRGYEQYF.

This chain connects TRBV6-2 or TRBV6-3 to TRBJ2-7; 8 nucleotides line up with TRBD1. The junction had 7 bases not matched to a gene; V was cut back by 6 bases and J by 3 bases. The CDR3 runs to 14 residues. Germline V gene lookup returns CDR1 MNHEY and CDR2 SVGEGT. DNA of the CDR3: TGTGCCAGCAGCCCCCGGACAGGGATCTACGAGCAGTACTTC. Its translation: CASSPRTGIYEQYF.

This clonotype was counted a single time. This rearrangement joins TRBV10-2 to TRBJ2-5, with D possibly being TRBD1 (6 bases). Gene TRBJ2-7 matches the end of the DNA better, so the J call may be wrong. This CDR3 is 13 amino acids long. Germline CDR1 and CDR2: WSHSY and SAAADI. In nucleotides, the CDR3 is TGCGCCAGCACAGGACAGAGAGACTACGAGCAGTACTTC. Residues: CASTGQRDYEQYF.

There are many counts of this clonotype. The chain joins TRBV7-8 to TRBJ2-7; D is uncertain. The CDR3 runs to 13 residues. Trimming shortened V by 0 bases and J by 2 bases, and 5 bases separated the two germline ends. Germline CDR1 SGHVS, CDR2 FQNEAQ. The CDR3 coding sequence is TGTGCCAGCAGCTTAGCGGCTCCCTACGAGCAGTACTTC. The encoded protein is CASSLAAPYEQYF.

For the CDR3, the DNA is TGTGCCATCACAGGGGGGCTAAGCCTCACCGGGGAGCTGTTTTTT. Translating it yields CAITGGLSLTGELFF. This chain joins TRBV12-3 or TRBV12-4 and TRBJ2-2, with 8 bases that match TRBD1. Losses at the gene ends were 10 bases for V and 4 bases for J; bases not matched to a gene: 11. The CDR3 has 15 amino acids.

This clonotype was found a few times. In DNA, the CDR3 is TGCAGTCCCCAACGCGGGGACCGCGATGAGCAGTTCTTC. Amino acids: CSPQRGDRDEQFF. V is TRBV20-1 and J is TRBJ2-5; D is possibly TRBD2 (6 bases). The J call may be wrong; the DNA end is better matched by TRBJ2-1. CDR3 length: 13 residues. CDR1 is DFQATT and CDR2 is SNEGSKA in the germline V gene (reference sequence).

V and J are TRBV11-2 and TRBJ1-2; no clear D. The germline V gene encodes CDR1 SGHAT and CDR2 FQNNGV. V was shortened by 0 bases and J by 9 bases, with 8 bases between the two germline ends. CDR3 length: 12 amino acids. CDR3 nucleotides: TGTGCCAGCAGCTTAGAAGGAGATAGCTACACCTTC. Its protein product is CASSLEGDSYTF.

The CDR3 protein is CASRDVSSTDTQYF. In nucleotides, the CDR3 is TGTGCCAGCCGCGACGTTTCTAGCACAGATACGCAGTATTTT. The V and J genes are TRBV7-9 and TRBJ2-3; no reliable D call. This CDR3 is 14 amino acids long. Germline V lookup: CDR1 SEHNR, CDR2 FQNEAQ (reference sequence). V shed 8 bases and J shed 0 bases, with 12 bases lying between them.

This rearrangement joins TRBV6-6 to TRBJ1-5; TRBD1 aligns across 9 bases. The length of the CDR3 is 15 residues. The J segment lost 4 bases and the V segment lost 6 bases, leaving 7 bases of the junction unmatched. CDR1 and CDR2 (germline): MNHNY, SVGAGI (reference sequence). The CDR3 loop reads CASSAKTGGNQPQHF. The CDR3 DNA reads as TGTGCCAGCAGCGCAAAGACAGGGGGGAATCAGCCCCAGCATTTT.

This chain uses TRBV15 with TRBJ1-4; TRBD1 is a possible D gene (5 bases). Deletions cut 4 bases from V and 3 bases from J, with 12 bases between. CDR1 LNHNV and CDR2 YYDKDF come from the germline V gene (reference sequence). The CDR3 runs 15 residues. This chain's CDR3 is CATSKGDGANEKLFF. The CDR3 coding sequence is TGTGCCACCAGCAAAGGGGACGGAGCTAATGAAAAACTGTTTTTT.

CDR3 bases: TGTGCCAGCAGCCTAACTAGGGTCCCGGGGGCTGAAGCTTTCTTT. Amino acid sequence: CASSLTRVPGAEAFF. V and J are TRBV3-1 and TRBJ1-1; tentative D call: TRBD1 (5 bases). Trimming took off 4 bases at V and 6 bases at J, with 18 bases between the two ends. Germline loops: CDR1 LGHDT, CDR2 YNNKEL (reference sequence). The CDR3 spans 15 residues. The entire variable domain, with the rest obtained from reference TRBV3-1 and TRBJ1-1, is as follows: DTAVSQTPKYLVTQMGNDKSIKCEQNLGHDTMYWYKQDSKKFLKIMFSYNNKELIINETVPNRFSPKSPDKAHLNLHINSLELGDSAVYFCASSLTRVPGAEAFFGQGTRLTVV.

This clonotype has just a few counts. The CDR3: CASSVGPLIPDTQYF. DNA of the CDR3: TGTGCCAGCAGCGTGGGACCCTTGATACCAGATACGCAGTATTTT. This chain uses TRBV7-9 with TRBJ2-3; D is perhaps TRBD1 or TRBD2 (5 bases each). Germline V CDR1 and CDR2: SEHNR, FQNEAQ (reference sequence). The V end was cut by 5 bases, the J end by 4 bases, with 16 bases between. The CDR3 contains 15 residues.

The V call is TRBV10-3, the J call TRBJ2-7, with 14 bases lining up with TRBD2. Judging by the DNA end, TRBJ2-1 fits better; the J call may be wrong. This CDR3 is built from 15 residues. CDR1 is ENHRY and CDR2 is SYGVKD in the germline V gene. In DNA form, the CDR3 reads TGTGCCATCAGCTCCGGGACTAGCGGGAGTAGTGAGCAGTTCTTC. The encoded protein is CAISSGTSGSSEQFF.

The chain combines TRBV29-1 with TRBJ2-2, with TRBD2 as a possible D gene (6 bases). Trimming cost V 4 bases and J 4 bases, with 16 bases left between them. The CDR3 spans 15 residues. Germline V CDR1 and CDR2: SQVTM, ANQGSEA. The CDR3 bases are TGCAGCGTTGGGGGCGGGGATGGAGGCACCGGGGAGCTGTTTTTT. Translation gives CSVGGGDGGTGELFF.

The genes are TRBV30 and TRBJ1-4; D is uncertain. The CDR3 extends over 12 amino acids. Trimming pared 4 bases from V and 4 bases from J, leaving 7 bases between. Germline lookup yields CDR1 GTSNPN and CDR2 SVGIG (reference sequence). CDR3 region: CAWKPVNEKLFF. The DNA for the CDR3 is TGTGCCTGGAAGCCTGTTAATGAAAAACTGTTTTTT.

The chain employs TRBV7-2 and TRBJ2-5, with TRBD1 identical over 10 bases. The closer fit of TRBJ2-7 to the DNA end suggests the J call may be wrong. Germline CDR1 is SGHTA and CDR2 is FQGNSA. CDR3 length: 13 amino acids. The CDR3 DNA is TGTGCCAGCAGCTTCCGGGACAGGGGCGAGCAGTACTTC. Encoded protein: CASSFRDRGEQYF.

The chain combines TRBV27 with TRBJ2-1, with D possibly matching TRBD1 (5 bases). The CDR3 has 14 residues. Germline lookup yields CDR1 MNHEY and CDR2 SMNVEV (reference sequence). V dropped 3 bases and J dropped 4 bases, with 10 bases sitting between them. Here the CDR3 DNA reads TGTGCCAGCAGTTTGGTCGACAGATACAATGAGCAGTTCTTC. It specifies CASSLVDRYNEQFF.

This clonotype occurred once. The CDR3 here is CSARSLKRLAGVGVGETQYF. The CDR3 region has the DNA TGCAGTGCTAGGTCACTCAAGAGACTAGCGGGAGTAGGAGTTGGAGAGACCCAGTACTTC. The chain couples TRBV20-1 to TRBJ2-5, with 12 bases fitting TRBD2. This CDR3 contains 20 residues. The germline CDR1 and CDR2 sequences are DFQATT and SNEGSKA (reference sequence). Trimming removed 3 bases from V and 4 bases from J; junction bases left unmatched: 21.

This clonotype appeared a few times. The chain couples TRBV15 to TRBJ2-5, with D hard to call. The assigned J gene may be wrong: the sequence end matches TRBJ2-1 better. The germline V gene encodes CDR1 LNHNV and CDR2 YYDKDF (reference sequence). This CDR3 is 14 amino acids long. The CDR3 protein is CATSRDLSSDEQFF. The CDR3 DNA reads as TGTGCCACCAGCAGAGATCTCAGTTCCGATGAGCAGTTCTTC.